One and the same sample provided the 30 T cell receptor beta chains below, sequenced in a study of blood T cell repertoires in COVID-19. Profiled with immunoSEQ multiplex PCR; TCRdb holds only in-frame clones, not every one. The repertoire includes 30,000 to 40,000 clones, 75% of them detected once, and under 15% sits in the top ten. Sequencing was performed on peripheral blood. The source of these receptors is a man at least 80 years old with active or convalescent COVID-19.

The chain links TRBV2 to TRBJ1-5, with D possibly matching TRBD1 (5 bases). The CDR3 totals 14 residues. V was clipped by 3 bases and J by 4 bases, with 10 bases between them. CDR1 and CDR2 from the germline V gene are SNHLY and FYNNEI. The CDR3 region is CASSDWGNNQPQHF. The CDR3 bases are TGTGCCAGCAGTGACTGGGGCAATAATCAGCCCCAGCATTTT. The complete variable domain, with remaining parts taken from reference TRBV2 and TRBJ1-5, reads EPEVTQTPSHQVTQMGQEVILRCVPISNHLYFYWYRQILGQKVEFLVSFYNNEISEKSEIFDDQFSVERPDGSNFTLKIRSTKLEDSAMYFCASSDWGNNQPQHFGDGTRLSIL.

This chain joins TRBV4-1 and TRBJ1-4; 7 bases map to TRBD1. This CDR3 region has 15 residues. Germline V gene sequence: CDR1 MGHRA, CDR2 YSYEKL. Trimming cost V 4 bases and J 7 bases; bases outside gene matches: 9. As DNA, the CDR3 is TGCGCCAGCAGCCCAGCAGGGGGTAAGGGTGAAAAACTGTTTTTT. Its protein is CASSPAGGKGEKLFF.

The chain links TRBV24-1 to TRBJ1-2, with unresolved D. Germline V gives CDR1 KGHDR, CDR2 SFDVKD. The CDR3 totals 17 residues. The V end was cut by 4 bases, the J end by 4 bases, with 21 bases between. This CDR3 reads CATSDASFSGSSYGYTF. The CDR3 bases are TGTGCCACCAGTGACGCTAGCTTTTCGGGGAGCTCCTATGGCTACACCTTC.

The chain is built from TRBV30 and TRBJ2-3, with D unclear. CDR1 is GTSNPN, CDR2 SVGIG, per germline (reference sequence). This CDR3 has 14 residues. The V end lost 0 bases, the J end lost 1 base, and 8 bases lay between the germline ends. The CDR3 spells CAWSVPRGTDTQYF. The CDR3 nucleotides are TGTGCCTGGAGTGTACCTCGGGGCACAGATACGCAGTATTTT.

This rearrangement joins TRBV5-1 to TRBJ1-1; D gene ambiguous. Germline CDR1 SGHRS, CDR2 YFSETQ. V was shortened by 2 bases and J by 1 base, with 12 bases between the two germline ends. The CDR3 extends over 15 amino acids. The CDR3 sequence is CASSFDNSANTEAFF. For the CDR3, the DNA is TGCGCCAGCAGCTTTGACAACTCGGCGAACACTGAAGCTTTCTTT.

The CDR3, as DNA: TGTGCCAGCAGCTTAGCTAGCGGGAGGGGGGGCTCCTACAATGAGCAGTTCTTC. Translation gives CASSLASGRGGSYNEQFF. This chain uses TRBV11-2 with TRBJ2-1, with 12 bases identical to TRBD2. Germline V gene sequence: CDR1 SGHAT, CDR2 FQNNGV. The CDR3 is 18 residues long. With V trimmed by 1 base and J by 0 bases, 4 bases remained unmatched.

About this clone: The same CDR3 can be traced to other DNA sequences in this sample. This rearrangement joins TRBV7-9 to TRBJ2-7, with unresolved D. The V end lost 5 bases, the J end lost 0 bases, and 5 bases lay between the germline ends. CDR1 is SEHNR, CDR2 FQNEAQ, per germline (reference sequence). This CDR3 is 12 amino acids long. The CDR3 spells CASSLSSYEQYF. The CDR3 DNA follows: TGTGCCAGCAGCCTGAGCTCCTACGAGCAGTACTTC.

V is TRBV28 and J is TRBJ2-1; a possible D gene is TRBD1 (6 bases). Germline V gene sequence: CDR1 MDHEN, CDR2 SYDVKM. The length of the CDR3 is 14 residues. V lost 4 bases to trimming and J lost 3 bases, with 10 bases between them. CDR3 sequence reads: CASSSGVFYNEQFF. The CDR3 DNA sequence: TGTGCCAGCAGTTCAGGGGTCTTCTACAATGAGCAGTTCTTC.

The rearrangement joins TRBV10-3 to TRBJ2-3, with TRBD2 matching 14 bases. CDR1 and CDR2 (germline): ENHRY, SYGVKD. There are 15 residues in the CDR3. Trimming took 6 bases from V and 6 from J; bases not matched to a gene: 5. In DNA form, the CDR3 reads TGTGCCATCAGGGGACTAGCGGGAGCCGTTGATACGCAGTATTTT. As protein: CAIRGLAGAVDTQYF.

This clone is a singleton in its sample. The chain combines TRBV9 with TRBJ1-3; tentative D call: TRBD1 (6 bases). The CDR3 has 13 residues. The ends were cut back, 6 bases at V and 4 bases at J, with 11 bases in the middle. Looked up from germline, CDR1 is SGDLS and CDR2 is YYNGEE. The CDR3 region has the DNA TGTGCCAGCACCGGGACACCGGGAAACACCATATATTTT. Translated, it gives CASTGTPGNTIYF.

V usage is TRBV9 and J usage is TRBJ2-3; TRBD2 matches 8 bases. Trimming cost V 0 bases and J 3 bases; bases outside gene matches: 6. Germline V lookup: CDR1 SGDLS, CDR2 YYNGEE. CDR3 length equals 16 residues. The CDR3 reads CASSVGSLAGTDTQYF. The CDR3, as DNA: TGTGCCAGCAGCGTAGGGTCCCTAGCGGGTACAGATACGCAGTATTTT. Together with reference TRBV9 and TRBJ2-3, the CDR3 gives the full variable domain: DSGVTQTPKHLITATGQRVTLRCSPRSGDLSVYWYQQSLDQGLQFLIQYYNGEERAKGNILERFSAQQFPDLHSELNLSSLELGDSALYFCASSVGSLAGTDTQYFGPGTRLTVL.

The chain uses TRBV7-6 and TRBJ1-1; no firm D call. This CDR3 has 17 amino acids. The V end lost 1 base, the J end lost 3 bases, and 18 bases lay between the germline ends. Germline loops: CDR1 SGHVS, CDR2 FNYEAQ. CDR3: CASSLGLGRRSYTEAFF. In nucleotides, the CDR3 is TGTGCCAGCAGCTTAGGGCTGGGGAGGCGGTCCTACACTGAAGCTTTCTTT.

V and J are TRBV9 and TRBJ1-2; weak D call: TRBD1 (5 bases). Germline CDR1 and CDR2: SGDLS and YYNGEE. The CDR3 covers 14 residues. V was pared by 0 bases and J by 8 bases, with 14 bases between. The CDR3 DNA reads as TGTGCCAGCAGCGTAGGTCTGGAGGGGAGCGGCTACACCTTC. This encodes CASSVGLEGSGYTF.

V is TRBV7-2 and J is TRBJ2-3, with 13 nucleotides matching TRBD2. Germline lookup yields CDR1 SGHTA and CDR2 FQGNSA. The CDR3 is 18 amino acids. The trim removed 2 bases at V and 4 bases at J, leaving 9 bases unmatched. The chain's CDR3 is CASSLPLAGGPGADTQYF. The CDR3 bases are TGTGCCAGCAGCTTACCACTAGCGGGAGGGCCCGGGGCAGATACGCAGTATTTT.

J is TRBJ2-2 and V is TRBV7-9; no clear D gene. The CDR3 contains 14 residues. CDR1 and CDR2 from the germline V gene are SEHNR and FQNEAQ (reference sequence). Trimming took off 2 bases at V and 3 bases at J, with 7 bases between the two ends. In DNA, the CDR3 is TGTGCCAGCAGCTTATCTATTCACACCGGGGAGCTGTTTTTT. It is translated as CASSLSIHTGELFF.

This sequence joins TRBV15 and TRBJ2-1; maybe TRBD1 (6 bases). Trimming cost V 2 bases and J 3 bases, with 14 bases left between them. This CDR3 is 16 amino acids long. The germline V gene has CDR1 LNHNV and CDR2 YYDKDF (reference sequence). The CDR3 nucleotides are TGTGCCACCAGCAGACCCAGTCCACAGGGCTACAATGAGCAGTTCTTC. It encodes CATSRPSPQGYNEQFF.

The CDR3 sequence: CASSQLIAGRDQETQYF. Written as DNA, the CDR3 is TGCGCCAGCAGCCAGCTCATAGCGGGCAGGGACCAAGAGACCCAGTACTTC. The gene calls are TRBV4-1 and TRBJ2-5, with 7 bases that match TRBD2. V was clipped by 3 bases and J by 0 bases; unmatched bases: 10. Germline V lookup: CDR1 MGHRA, CDR2 YSYEKL. CDR3 length equals 17 residues.

This clone appeared a few times. The genes are TRBV7-6 and TRBJ2-7; 8 nucleotides agree with TRBD2. Germline assignment: CDR1 SGHVS and CDR2 FNYEAQ. The junction had 7 bases not matched to a gene; V was cut back by 5 bases and J by 4 bases. The CDR3 has 14 amino acids. The CDR3 reads CASSPGLGTYEQYF. The CDR3 DNA follows: TGTGCCAGCAGCCCGGGACTAGGAACTTACGAGCAGTACTTC.

V and J are TRBV28 and TRBJ1-2; D perhaps matches TRBD1 (5 bases). Germline CDR1 and CDR2: MDHEN and SYDVKM. Trimming removed 3 bases at V and 3 bases at J, with 8 bases between. This CDR3 contains 13 residues. The CDR3: CASSLARDYGYTF. The CDR3 nucleotides read TGTGCCAGCAGTTTGGCCAGGGACTATGGCTACACCTTC.

The chain joins TRBV7-3 to TRBJ1-1; the D gene is possibly TRBD1 (6 bases). The CDR3 covers 14 residues. Trimming shortened V by 4 bases and J by 2 bases, and 11 bases separated the two germline ends. Germline CDR1 SGHTA, CDR2 FQGTGA. CDR3 coding DNA: TGTGCCAGCAGCTCGCGACAGGACAACACTGAAGCTTTCTTT. This gives the protein CASSSRQDNTEAFF. The whole variable domain, filled in from reference TRBV7-3 and TRBJ1-1, reads GAGVSQTPSNKVTEKGKYVELRCDPISGHTALYWYRQSLGQGPEFLIYFQGTGAADDSGLPNDRFFAVRPEGSVSTLKIQRTERGDSAVYLCASSSRQDNTEAFFGQGTRLTVV.

This chain joins TRBV12-3 or TRBV12-4 and TRBJ2-5; 7 bases map to TRBD2. CDR3 size: 13 residues. V lost 3 bases and J lost 3; bases outside the gene matches: 1. The chain's CDR3 is CASSFGGEETQYF. The CDR3 DNA is TGTGCCAGCAGTTTTGGGGGGGAAGAGACCCAGTACTTC.

The chain has TRBV3-1 (or the pseudogene TRBV3-2) and TRBJ1-1; D unclear. Per the germline V gene, CDR1 is LGHDT and CDR2 is YNNKEL (reference sequence). The germline V and J ends were trimmed by 4 bases and 9 bases, with 15 bases remaining between them. CDR3 length equals 13 residues. The CDR3 nucleotides read TGTGCCAGCAGCCCGCCCCTCAGCGATAAAGCTTTCTTT. It codes for CASSPPLSDKAFF.

CDR3 protein: CATSGYRGERWNEQFF. The CDR3 DNA sequence: TGTGCCACCAGCGGTTACAGGGGCGAAAGGTGGAATGAGCAGTTCTTC. The V gene is TRBV15, the J gene TRBJ2-1, with 7 bases that match TRBD1. Germline trimming cut 5 bases from V and 7 bases from J; bases unmatched to any gene: 14. In germline, CDR1 is LNHNV, CDR2 YYDKDF (reference sequence). The CDR3 is made up of 16 amino acids.

This chain connects TRBV2 to TRBJ1-1; 10 bases line up with TRBD1. CDR3 length equals 16 residues. Germline V gene sequence: CDR1 SNHLY, CDR2 FYNNEI. V lost 7 bases, J lost 7 bases, and 15 bases stayed unmatched. CDR3 sequence reads: CASTFRQGAMMNEAFF. Here the CDR3 DNA reads TGTGCCAGCACCTTCAGACAGGGGGCGATGATGAATGAAGCTTTCTTT.

The chain carries TRBV9 and TRBJ2-1; tentative D call: TRBD2 (6 bases). From germline, CDR1 is SGDLS and CDR2 YYNGEE. The CDR3 is 16 amino acids. Trimming took off 0 bases at V and 8 bases at J, with 18 bases between the two ends. In DNA form, the CDR3 reads TGTGCCAGCAGCGTAGTGCCGGGAGTGGTTGGCGATGAGCAGTTCTTC. Amino acids: CASSVVPGVVGDEQFF.

This chain links TRBV13 with TRBJ1-4, with 9 bases matching TRBD1. The CDR3 has 14 residues. After removal of 2 bases from V and 8 bases from J, the junction contained 3 bases not matched to a gene. The germline V gene has CDR1 PRHDT and CDR2 FYEKMQ (reference sequence). For the CDR3, the DNA is TGTGCCAGCAGCTTACGACAGGGGGAGGAAAAACTGTTTTTT. This translates into CASSLRQGEEKLFF.

This clone was observed a few times. The chain is built from TRBV2 and TRBJ1-5, with D maybe TRBD1 (6 bases). The germline V gene has CDR1 SNHLY and CDR2 FYNNEI. The CDR3 loop spans 14 amino acids. Deletions cut 3 bases from V and 6 bases from J, with 12 bases between. This chain's CDR3 is CASSDWGQGQPQHF. The DNA of the CDR3 is TGTGCCAGCAGTGATTGGGGGCAGGGTCAGCCCCAGCATTTT. Full variable domain (missing parts from reference TRBV2 and TRBJ1-5): EPEVTQTPSHQVTQMGQEVILRCVPISNHLYFYWYRQILGQKVEFLVSFYNNEISEKSEIFDDQFSVERPDGSNFTLKIRSTKLEDSAMYFCASSDWGQGQPQHFGDGTRLSIL.

The rearrangement links TRBV7-9 to TRBJ1-1; 11 nucleotides line up with TRBD1. CDR1 is SEHNR and CDR2 is FQNEAQ in the germline V gene (reference sequence). V dropped 3 bases and J dropped 3; count of bases not matched to a gene: 3. CDR3 length: 15 residues. CDR3 residues: CASSFWTGGYTEAFF. The CDR3 DNA follows: TGTGCCAGCAGCTTCTGGACAGGGGGCTACACTGAAGCTTTCTTT.

This clone was detected many times. The chain couples TRBV5-1 to TRBJ2-1; 9 bases agree with TRBD1. Losses at the gene ends were 3 bases for V and 8 bases for J; bases not matched to a gene: 15. The CDR3 spans 17 residues. The germline V gene has CDR1 SGHRS and CDR2 YFSETQ. Here the CDR3 reads CASSSGQGYTGAYEQFF. The CDR3 coding sequence is TGCGCCAGCAGCTCTGGACAGGGGTACACGGGCGCCTATGAGCAGTTCTTC.

The chain uses TRBV6-2 or TRBV6-3 and TRBJ2-7; 11 bases align to TRBD2. CDR3 length equals 17 residues. V trimming: 2 bases; J trimming: 2 bases; junction bases outside the gene matches: 8. Germline assignment: CDR1 MNHEY and CDR2 SVGEGT. CDR3 nucleotides: TGTGCCAGCAGTTACCCGTTGACTAGCGGGACTACCTACGAGCAGTACTTC. It specifies CASSYPLTSGTTYEQYF.